This passage covers 30 T cell receptor beta chains from one sample sequenced in a study of CD8 T cells in ankylosing spondylitis. The study's findings and limits: Blood of patients with ankylosing spondylitis appeared to be characterized by a TCR beta motif of several highly homologous variants.

These receptors' targets are unknown. A single record per CDR3 protein comes from TCRdb applying MiXCR to the 5' RACE reads. The sample yields approximately 540,000 distinct CDR3 sequences, 10% to 15% seen once. The material sequenced was blood, either unsorted or a sorted T cell fraction (not recorded which). The receptors stem from a male donor with ankylosing spondylitis.

This clonotype was counted only a few times. The chain links TRBV6-5 to TRBJ2-7; the D call may be TRBD1 or TRBD2 (5 bases each). Germline CDR1 MNHEY, CDR2 SVGAGI. V was clipped by 0 bases and J by 2 bases, with 14 bases between them. The CDR3 is 16 amino acids. CDR3 in amino acids: CASSYSFRDRTYEQYF. In nucleotides, the CDR3 is TGTGCCAGCAGTTACTCGTTCCGGGACCGAACCTACGAGCAGTACTTC.

Here the CDR3 DNA reads TGTGCCAGCAGTCGCCGGGACGGAAGGGAGACCCAGTACTTC. It yields the protein CASSRRDGRETQYF. This rearrangement joins TRBV6-1 to TRBJ2-5; D is perhaps TRBD1 or TRBD2 (5 bases each). CDR1 MNHNS and CDR2 SASEGT come from the germline V gene. The CDR3 is 14 residues long. V lost 5 bases to trimming and J lost 5 bases, with 15 bases between them.

This clonotype was recorded many times. One end of the junction does not line up with germline, which may come from a read error. The rearrangement uses TRBV7-2 and TRBJ1-5; D gene uncertain. Germline V lookup: CDR1 SGHTA, CDR2 FQGNSA. CDR3 length: 13 residues. This CDR3 reads CASSPNSNQPQHF. For the CDR3, the DNA is TGCGCCAGCAGCCCAAATAGCAATCAGCCCCAGCATTTT.

This clonotype showed up many times. The CDR3, as DNA: TGTGCCAGCAGCTTAATGGACAGGGCGACCGGGGAGCTGTTTTTT. This encodes CASSLMDRATGELFF. The rearrangement links TRBV5-5 to TRBJ2-2; 8 bases line up with TRBD1. J was trimmed by 5 bases and V by 2 bases; bases with no gene match: 5. From germline, CDR1 is SGHKS and CDR2 YYEKEE (reference sequence). The CDR3 consists of 15 residues.

The chain couples TRBV27 to TRBJ1-6; D may be TRBD1 (6 bases). Germline CDR1 and CDR2: MNHEY and SMNVEV (reference sequence). Trimming took off 2 bases at V and 10 bases at J, with 12 bases between the two ends. CDR3 length: 14 amino acids. CDR3 protein: CASSLVQGDSPLHF. Written as DNA, the CDR3 is TGTGCCAGCAGTTTAGTACAGGGAGACTCACCCCTCCACTTT.

This clonotype was detected a few times. The chain is built from TRBV5-1 and TRBJ2-3, with no clear D. Germline V gives CDR1 SGHRS, CDR2 YFSETQ. The CDR3 consists of 14 residues. V was clipped by 4 bases and J by 0 bases, with 9 bases between them. CDR3 residues: CASSTVDSTDTQYF. The DNA of the CDR3 is TGCGCCAGCAGCACGGTCGACAGCACAGATACGCAGTATTTT.

This clonotype was observed many times. The chain has TRBV10-1 and TRBJ2-2; D perhaps matches TRBD1 (5 bases). Trimming shortened V by 3 bases and J by 7 bases, and 12 bases separated the two germline ends. Germline values: CDR1 WNHNN, CDR2 SYGVQD (reference sequence). This CDR3 has 14 residues. CDR3 residues: CASSDLGPIGELFF. The CDR3, as DNA: TGCGCCAGCAGTGATTTGGGGCCGATCGGGGAGCTGTTTTTT.

This clonotype was counted at least ten times. The V call is TRBV7-2, the J call TRBJ1-2; D unresolved. CDR3 length equals 16 residues. Germline CDR1 reads SGHTA; CDR2 reads FQGNSA. Trimming pared 3 bases from V and 0 bases from J, leaving 14 bases between. In DNA form, the CDR3 reads TGTGCCAGCAGCTTTGCCCCAAGCCCCACTAACTATGGCTACACCTTC. It yields the protein CASSFAPSPTNYGYTF.

The chain has TRBV3-1 and TRBJ1-3, with a tentative D call TRBD1 (6 bases). Germline loops: CDR1 LGHDT, CDR2 YNNKEL (reference sequence). V was clipped by 0 bases and J by 7 bases, with 13 bases between them. The CDR3 is 15 amino acids. In DNA, the CDR3 is TGTGCCAGCAGCCAAGATCTTACGAGGGGGAACACCATATATTTT. The encoded protein is CASSQDLTRGNTIYF.

The rearrangement uses TRBV5-1 and TRBJ2-7; D is undetermined. The length of the CDR3 is 13 residues. The V end was cut by 0 bases, the J end by 8 bases, with 12 bases between. In germline, CDR1 is SGHRS, CDR2 YFSETQ. The CDR3 loop is CASSLGLEYKQYF. Written as DNA, the CDR3 is TGCGCCAGCAGCTTGGGGCTAGAGTACAAGCAGTACTTC.

This clonotype was counted only a few times. This chain links TRBV5-1 with TRBJ2-1, with 10 bases fitting TRBD2. V was clipped by 0 bases and J by 6 bases; unmatched bases: 12. This CDR3 comprises 18 residues. Germline CDR1 reads SGHRS; CDR2 reads YFSETQ. In DNA, the CDR3 is TGCGCCAGCAGCTTGGTGGGGCGAGCGGGAGGGTCCGGCAATGAGCAGTTCTTC. Amino acid sequence: CASSLVGRAGGSGNEQFF. The whole variable domain, remainder taken from reference TRBV5-1 and TRBJ2-1, is KAGVTQTPRYLIKTRGQQVTLSCSPISGHRSVSWYQQTPGQGLQFLFEYFSETQRNKGNFPGRFSGRQFSNSRSEMNVSTLELGDSALYLCASSLVGRAGGSGNEQFFGPGTRLTVL.

The V and J genes are TRBV12-3 or TRBV12-4 and TRBJ2-3; weak D call: TRBD2 (5 bases). The length of the CDR3 is 14 residues. V was cut by 5 bases and J by 4 bases, with 13 bases left in between. The CDR3 nucleotides read TGTGCCAGCAGTGCCCTAGCTTGGGCAGATACGCAGTATTTT. Protein: CASSALAWADTQYF.

The gene calls are TRBV29-1 and TRBJ2-5; 8 bases agree with TRBD2. This CDR3 region has 15 residues. Germline V gene lookup returns CDR1 SQVTM and CDR2 ANQGSEA. V shed 5 bases, J shed 4 bases, and the junction held 12 bases outside the gene matches. CDR3 sequence: CSVYPTPGGAETQYF. In DNA, the CDR3 is TGCAGCGTTTACCCGACTCCGGGAGGGGCAGAGACCCAGTACTTC.

This chain links TRBV5-6 with TRBJ2-3; possible D gene TRBD2, 6 bases. This CDR3 has 15 residues. The germline CDR1 and CDR2 sequences are SGHDT and YYEEEE. Trimming shortened V by 5 bases and J by 8 bases, and 21 bases separated the two germline ends. CDR3: CASSREPGTRLTQYF. The CDR3 nucleotides are TGTGCCAGCAGTAGGGAACCTGGGACTCGACTTACGCAGTATTTT. Variable domain in full (rest from reference TRBV5-6 and TRBJ2-3): DAGVTQSPTHLIKTRGQQVTLRCSPKSGHDTVSWYQQALGQGPQFIFQYYEEEERQRGNFPDRFSGHQFPNYSSELNVNALLLGDSALYLCASSREPGTRLTQYFGPGTRLTVL.

This clonotype has just a few counts. The chain has TRBV7-8 and TRBJ2-3; 7 nucleotides align to TRBD1. The CDR3 has 16 residues. Germline V gene sequence: CDR1 SGHVS, CDR2 FQNEAQ. V trimming: 6 bases; J trimming: 3 bases; junction bases outside the gene matches: 12. The CDR3 bases are TGTGCCAGCAGTACTTATGTGTGGGACAGTACAGATACGCAGTATTTT. Its translation: CASSTYVWDSTDTQYF. The entire variable domain, with the rest obtained from reference TRBV7-8 and TRBJ2-3, is as follows: GAGVSQSPRYKVAKRGQDVALRCDPISGHVSLFWYQQALGQGPEFLTYFQNEAQLDKSGLPSDRFFAERPEGSVSTLKIQRTQQEDSAVYLCASSTYVWDSTDTQYFGPGTRLTVL.

This clonotype was observed at least ten times. The rearrangement uses TRBV5-1 and TRBJ2-3; D gene unclear. The germline V gene encodes CDR1 SGHRS and CDR2 YFSETQ. The germline V and J ends were trimmed by 0 bases and 2 bases, with 7 bases remaining between them. CDR3 size: 14 residues. The CDR3 coding sequence is TGCGCCAGCAGCTTGGTTCCCCACACAGATACGCAGTATTTT. Amino acid sequence: CASSLVPHTDTQYF.

The V and J genes are TRBV7-2 and TRBJ2-3, with D unresolved. Deletions cut 6 bases from V and 7 bases from J, with 11 bases between. Germline loops: CDR1 SGHTA, CDR2 FQGNSA. There are 12 residues in the CDR3. The CDR3 nucleotides are TGTGCCAGCAGTTCTTTCACCAATACGCAGTATTTT. It specifies CASSSFTNTQYF.

This chain's CDR3 is CASTGTSGTSTDTQYF. In nucleotides, the CDR3 is TGTGCCAGCACCGGGACTAGCGGGACAAGCACAGATACGCAGTATTTT. The chain has TRBV6-1 and TRBJ2-3, with TRBD2 matching over 13 bases. CDR1 is MNHNS, CDR2 SASEGT, per germline. The ends lost 7 bases at V and 0 bases at J; junction bases unmatched: 4. This CDR3 is built from 16 residues.

The rearrangement links TRBV20-1 to TRBJ2-7; TRBD2 might be the D (5 bases). CDR3 length: 13 amino acids. Germline CDR1 DFQATT, CDR2 SNEGSKA (reference sequence). V lost 5 bases and J 2 bases, leaving 13 bases between the germline ends. As DNA, the CDR3 is TGCAGTGCTGACGGAGGAAATACCTACGAGCAGTACTTC. Translated: CSADGGNTYEQYF.

This clonotype was observed at least ten times. The chain joins TRBV24-1 to TRBJ2-1; no clear D gene. CDR1 KGHDR and CDR2 SFDVKD come from the germline V gene. V was shortened by 2 bases and J by 8 bases, with 6 bases between the two germline ends. There are 12 residues in the CDR3. The CDR3: CATSDSMDEQFF. In nucleotides, the CDR3 is TGTGCCACCAGTGATTCGATGGATGAGCAGTTCTTC.

The chain recombines TRBV20-1 with TRBJ1-1; TRBD1 matches at 7 bases. The J segment lost 4 bases and the V segment lost 5 bases, leaving 7 bases of the junction unmatched. Per the germline V gene, CDR1 is DFQATT and CDR2 is SNEGSKA (reference sequence). The CDR3 has 13 residues. Here the CDR3 DNA reads TGCAGTGCTGCCAGGGGGGATGGCACTGAAGCTTTCTTT. The encoded protein is CSAARGDGTEAFF.

This chain links TRBV30 with TRBJ2-5, with 7 bases fitting TRBD1. J lost 1 base, V lost 0 bases, and 2 bases had no gene match. Germline CDR1 reads GTSNPN; CDR2 reads SVGIG (reference sequence). CDR3 size: 14 residues. DNA of the CDR3: TGTGCCTGGAGTGTAACAGGGGCCCAAGAGACCCAGTACTTC. Encoded protein: CAWSVTGAQETQYF.

The J gene is TRBJ2-7, the V gene TRBV11-2; the D call may be TRBD1 or TRBD2 (6 bases each). This CDR3 has 15 amino acids. Germline CDR1 is SGHAT and CDR2 is FQNNGV. The ends were cut back, 0 bases at V and 3 bases at J, with 12 bases in the middle. The CDR3 region has the DNA TGTGCCAGCAGCTTAGATCCGGGGGCTAGCTACGAGCAGTACGTC. This encodes CASSLDPGASYEQYV.

Only one count was recorded for this clonotype. This may stem from a read error, because a much larger clone lies one nucleotide away. The J gene is TRBJ2-7, the V gene TRBV5-5; D is unclear. Per germline, CDR1 SGHKS and CDR2 YYEKEE (reference sequence). This CDR3 comprises 11 residues. The chain's CDR3 is CASSSNYEQHF. The CDR3 nucleotides read TGTGCCAGCAGCTCGAACTACGAGCAGCACTTC.

A few counts support this clonotype. The rearrangement joins TRBV27 to TRBJ1-1, with D maybe TRBD1 (6 bases). V dropped 3 bases and J dropped 5 bases, with 10 bases sitting between them. The V gene's germline CDR1 is MNHEY and CDR2 SMNVEV (reference sequence). The CDR3 contains 13 residues. This chain's CDR3 is CASSFRQGTEAFF. The CDR3 region has the DNA TGTGCCAGCAGTTTCCGGCAGGGGACTGAAGCTTTCTTT.

The chain uses TRBV20-1 and TRBJ1-3, with no clear D. Trimming removed 7 bases at V and 7 bases at J, with 17 bases between. CDR3 length: 13 residues. CDR1 and CDR2 from the germline V gene are DFQATT and SNEGSKA (reference sequence). CDR3 coding DNA: TGCAGTGTCGGCGGAATCTCAAGGAACACCATATATTTT. This translates into CSVGGISRNTIYF.

The chain joins TRBV20-1 to TRBJ2-3; the D is unclear. Trimming shortened V by 1 base and J by 1 base, and 12 bases separated the two germline ends. The CDR3 is 15 amino acids. Germline V gene lookup returns CDR1 DFQATT and CDR2 SNEGSKA (reference sequence). The CDR3 loop is CSARVGQDGTDTQYF. In DNA form, the CDR3 reads TGCAGTGCTAGAGTTGGCCAGGATGGCACAGATACGCAGTATTTT.

This chain connects TRBV3-1 to TRBJ2-1, with 7 positions matching TRBD2. The germline gives CDR1 LGHDT, CDR2 YNNKEL (reference sequence). After removal of 4 bases from V and 9 bases from J, the junction contained 12 bases not matched to a gene. The length of the CDR3 is 15 residues. CDR3 region: CASSPLRGGQSEQFF. The CDR3 region has the DNA TGTGCCAGCAGCCCCCTGCGGGGAGGGCAGAGTGAGCAGTTCTTC.

The rearrangement joins TRBV11-2 to TRBJ2-1, with D uncertain. The CDR3 is 15 residues long. CDR1 and CDR2 (germline): SGHAT, FQNNGV. Trimming pared 3 bases from V and 0 bases from J, leaving 9 bases between. The CDR3, as DNA: TGTGCCAGCAGCTTCTCTAACCCCTCCTACAATGAGCAGTTCTTC. This encodes CASSFSNPSYNEQFF.

The V and J genes are TRBV20-1 and TRBJ1-1, with D tentatively TRBD1 (6 bases). Germline CDR1 DFQATT, CDR2 SNEGSKA (reference sequence). The CDR3 is made up of 13 amino acids. V lost 8 bases to trimming and J lost 2 bases, with 15 bases between them. In DNA form, the CDR3 reads TGCAGTCCCCAAGGGGGGATTAACACTGAAGCTTTCTTT. The encoded protein is CSPQGGINTEAFF.